These T cell receptor beta chains were read from a single sample in a study of cytomegalovirus exposure and HLA in healthy donors. The assay was immunoSEQ multiplex PCR, and TCRdb's table has in-frame clones only and misses some. The table has some 130,000 clones, about four fifths seen once. The sample taken for sequencing was PBMCs. The receptor source for this set is a middle-aged woman in good health and CMV-seronegative. CDR3s include the opening cysteine and the closing phenylalanine or tryptophan. D genes are given only for firm matches. A row's size may be missing; if present it is once, few, many or a size class.

v_call: TRBV4-3
d_call: -
clone_size: -
j_call: TRBJ1-2
cdr3_aa: CASRQEGPSPPIDGYTF
cdr3_nt: TGCGCCAGCCGCCAAGAGGGGCCGAGCCCTCCTATCGACGGCTACACCTTC

v_call: TRBV28
d_call: TRBD2
clone_size: -
j_call: TRBJ2-3
cdr3_aa: CASSLQGTTSGNPDTQYF
cdr3_nt: TGTGCCAGCAGCCTTCAGGGGACGACTAGCGGGAATCCAGATACGCAGTATTTT

v_call: TRBV5-4
d_call: -
clone_size: -
j_call: TRBJ2-2
cdr3_aa: CASSLATNTGELFF
cdr3_nt: TGTGCCAGCAGCTTGGCGACTAACACCGGGGAGCTGTTTTTT

v_call: TRBV6-1
d_call: TRBD2
clone_size: few
j_call: TRBJ2-1
cdr3_aa: CASSELAGGSNEQFF
cdr3_nt: TGTGCCAGCAGTGAACTAGCGGGGGGTTCGAATGAGCAGTTCTTC

v_call: TRBV15
d_call: TRBD1
clone_size: -
j_call: TRBJ2-3
cdr3_aa: CATSGGTGLGTDTQYF
cdr3_nt: TGTGCCACCAGCGGGGGGACAGGGCTGGGCACAGATACGCAGTATTTT

v_call: TRBV2
d_call: TRBD2
clone_size: many
j_call: TRBJ2-2
cdr3_aa: CASTLAGYTGELFF
cdr3_nt: TGTGCCAGCACCTTAGCGGGGTACACCGGGGAGCTGTTTTTT

v_call: TRBV9
d_call: TRBD2
clone_size: few
j_call: TRBJ2-1
cdr3_aa: CASSGRTSGGANEQFF
cdr3_nt: TGTGCCAGCAGCGGCCGGACTAGCGGGGGGGCCAATGAGCAGTTCTTC

v_call: TRBV19
d_call: -
clone_size: few
j_call: TRBJ2-1
cdr3_aa: CASHPRGSYNEQFF
cdr3_nt: TGTGCCAGTCATCCGCGGGGCTCCTACAATGAGCAGTTCTTC

v_call: TRBV5-1
d_call: -
clone_size: -
j_call: TRBJ2-3
cdr3_aa: CASSREATDTQYF
cdr3_nt: TGCGCCAGCAGCAGAGAGGCGACAGATACGCAGTATTTT

v_call: TRBV4-1
d_call: -
clone_size: -
j_call: TRBJ1-1
cdr3_aa: CASSQVRQGLLVEAFF
cdr3_nt: TGCGCCAGCAGCCAAGTCCGCCAGGGGCTTCTCGTTGAAGCTTTCTTT

v_call: TRBV6-6
d_call: TRBD2
clone_size: -
j_call: TRBJ2-1
cdr3_aa: CAIAEERETYNEQFF
cdr3_nt: TGTGCCATCGCCGAGGAGCGGGAAACCTACAATGAGCAGTTCTTC

v_call: TRBV4-2
d_call: -
clone_size: -
j_call: TRBJ1-1
cdr3_aa: CASSQDRLGTEAFF
cdr3_nt: TGTGCCAGCAGCCAAGATCGACTCGGCACTGAAGCTTTCTTT

v_call: TRBV12-5
d_call: TRBD1
clone_size: -
j_call: TRBJ1-5
cdr3_aa: CASGLGTGENSNQPQHF
cdr3_nt: TGTGCTAGTGGTTTGGGGACAGGTGAAAATAGCAATCAGCCCCAGCATTTT

v_call: TRBV6-1
d_call: -
clone_size: -
j_call: TRBJ1-1
cdr3_aa: CALLVEPNTEAFF
cdr3_nt: TGTGCCCTCCTGGTTGAGCCTAACACTGAAGCTTTCTTT

v_call: TRBV12-5
d_call: TRBD1
clone_size: -
j_call: TRBJ1-4
cdr3_aa: CASGTTGINEKLFF
cdr3_nt: TGTGCTAGCGGGACGACAGGGATCAATGAAAAACTGTTTTTT

v_call: TRBV7-6
d_call: TRBD2
clone_size: -
j_call: TRBJ2-7
cdr3_aa: CASSQRLAGDEQYF
cdr3_nt: TGTGCCAGCAGCCAAAGACTAGCGGGAGACGAGCAGTACTTC

v_call: TRBV28
d_call: -
clone_size: few
j_call: TRBJ1-1
cdr3_aa: CASSLSRGNTEAFF
cdr3_nt: TGTGCCAGCAGTTTGTCCCGGGGGAACACTGAAGCTTTCTTT

v_call: TRBV5-4
d_call: -
clone_size: -
j_call: TRBJ1-2
cdr3_aa: CASSTDPGGGYTF
cdr3_nt: TGTGCCAGCAGCACAGACCCGGGGGGGGGCTACACCTTC

v_call: TRBV5-6
d_call: -
clone_size: -
j_call: TRBJ2-4
cdr3_aa: CASSGGVGEAQYF
cdr3_nt: TGTGCCAGCAGCGGCGGAGTGGGTGAGGCTCAGTACTTC

v_call: TRBV7-2
d_call: -
clone_size: -
j_call: TRBJ2-3
cdr3_aa: CASSLVSVSTDTQYF
cdr3_nt: TGTGCCAGCAGCTTAGTGTCAGTTAGCACAGATACGCAGTATTTT

v_call: TRBV6-1
d_call: TRBD2
clone_size: -
j_call: TRBJ2-2
cdr3_aa: CASSEPSGGPGELFF
cdr3_nt: TGTGCCAGCAGTGAACCTAGCGGGGGGCCCGGGGAGCTGTTTTTT

v_call: TRBV5-1
d_call: TRBD1
clone_size: -
j_call: TRBJ2-7
cdr3_aa: CASSLEGARFYEQYF
cdr3_nt: TGCGCCAGCAGCTTGGAGGGGGCGAGGTTCTACGAGCAGTACTTC

v_call: TRBV7-2
d_call: -
clone_size: few
j_call: TRBJ2-5
cdr3_aa: CASSLNREETQYF
cdr3_nt: TGTGCCAGCAGCTTAAACAGGGAAGAGACCCAGTACTTC

v_call: TRBV23-1
d_call: TRBD2
clone_size: -
j_call: TRBJ2-1
cdr3_aa: CASSQYQRGTYNEQFF
cdr3_nt: TGCGCCAGCAGTCAATACCAGCGGGGGACCTACAATGAGCAGTTCTTC

v_call: TRBV5-1
d_call: -
clone_size: -
j_call: TRBJ1-4
cdr3_aa: CASSLGGTNEKLFF
cdr3_nt: TGCGCCAGCAGCTTGGGAGGGACTAATGAAAAACTGTTTTTT

v_call: TRBV29-1
d_call: -
clone_size: -
j_call: TRBJ1-2
cdr3_aa: CSVVSVSNYGYTF
cdr3_nt: TGCAGCGTTGTCTCGGTCTCTAACTATGGCTACACCTTC

v_call: TRBV7-2
d_call: -
clone_size: -
j_call: TRBJ1-6
cdr3_aa: CASSLNAGLTALHF
cdr3_nt: TGTGCCAGCAGCTTAAACGCCGGACTAACGGCCCTCCACTTT

v_call: TRBV7-3
d_call: -
clone_size: once
j_call: TRBJ2-7
cdr3_aa: CASSPGREHHEQYF
cdr3_nt: TGTGCCAGCAGCCCCGGTCGAGAGCACCACGAGCAGTACTTC

v_call: TRBV7-9
d_call: -
clone_size: -
j_call: TRBJ2-7
cdr3_aa: CASSPGTGAYEQYF
cdr3_nt: TGTGCCAGCAGCCCCGGGACTGGGGCCTACGAGCAGTACTTC

v_call: TRBV27
d_call: TRBD2
clone_size: once
j_call: TRBJ2-3
cdr3_aa: CASSLFPAGGADTQYF
cdr3_nt: TGTGCCAGCAGTTTATTTCCGGCGGGGGGAGCAGATACGCAGTATTTT

v_call: TRBV7-7
d_call: -
clone_size: -
j_call: TRBJ2-7
cdr3_aa: CASSLEPGNEQYF
cdr3_nt: TGTGCTAGCAGCTTAGAGCCGGGGAACGAGCAGTACTTC

v_call: TRBV27
d_call: TRBD1
clone_size: few
j_call: TRBJ1-2
cdr3_aa: CASNTRGQGSGYTF
cdr3_nt: TGTGCCAGCAACACCCGGGGACAGGGGAGTGGCTACACCTTC

v_call: TRBV19
d_call: TRBD1
clone_size: -
j_call: TRBJ2-7
cdr3_aa: CASSPYGTGEYEQYF
cdr3_nt: TGTGCCAGTAGTCCTTACGGGACAGGGGAGTACGAGCAGTACTTC

v_call: TRBV4-3
d_call: TRBD2
clone_size: -
j_call: TRBJ2-1
cdr3_aa: CASSQVSGSEQFF
cdr3_nt: TGCGCCAGCAGCCAAGTTAGCGGGAGTGAGCAGTTCTTC

v_call: TRBV4-1
d_call: -
clone_size: few
j_call: TRBJ1-1
cdr3_aa: CASSQGSGGPANTEAFF
cdr3_nt: TGCGCCAGCAGCCAAGGTTCCGGAGGGCCTGCCAACACTGAAGCTTTCTTT

v_call: TRBV9
d_call: TRBD1
clone_size: -
j_call: TRBJ1-2
cdr3_aa: CASSVGTGAGGYGYTF
cdr3_nt: TGTGCCAGCAGCGTAGGAACAGGGGCAGGGGGCTATGGCTACACCTTC

v_call: TRBV19
d_call: -
clone_size: -
j_call: TRBJ2-7
cdr3_aa: CASSSGSTYEQYF
cdr3_nt: TGTGCCAGTAGTTCGGGGAGTACCTACGAGCAGTACTTC

v_call: TRBV6-5
d_call: TRBD1
clone_size: -
j_call: TRBJ1-1
cdr3_aa: CASRAGTGGTEAFF
cdr3_nt: TGTGCCAGCAGGGCCGGGACAGGGGGGACTGAAGCTTTCTTT

v_call: TRBV4-1
d_call: TRBD2
clone_size: -
j_call: TRBJ2-1
cdr3_aa: CASSQAGTSGGDEQFF
cdr3_nt: TGCGCCAGCAGCCAAGCCGGGACTAGCGGGGGGGATGAGCAGTTCTTC

v_call: TRBV7-2
d_call: -
clone_size: -
j_call: TRBJ2-7
cdr3_aa: CASSLGQFEQYF
cdr3_nt: TGTGCCAGCAGCTTAGGACAGTTTGAGCAGTACTTC

v_call: TRBV15
d_call: TRBD1
clone_size: -
j_call: TRBJ2-2
cdr3_aa: CATSRDRGRGGPGELFF
cdr3_nt: TGTGCCACCAGCAGAGATCGTGGCAGAGGGGGCCCCGGGGAGCTGTTTTTT

v_call: TRBV10-3
d_call: -
clone_size: -
j_call: TRBJ2-1
cdr3_aa: CAISESMAGSSYNEQFF
cdr3_nt: TGTGCCATCAGTGAGTCGATGGCGGGGAGCTCCTACAATGAGCAGTTCTTC